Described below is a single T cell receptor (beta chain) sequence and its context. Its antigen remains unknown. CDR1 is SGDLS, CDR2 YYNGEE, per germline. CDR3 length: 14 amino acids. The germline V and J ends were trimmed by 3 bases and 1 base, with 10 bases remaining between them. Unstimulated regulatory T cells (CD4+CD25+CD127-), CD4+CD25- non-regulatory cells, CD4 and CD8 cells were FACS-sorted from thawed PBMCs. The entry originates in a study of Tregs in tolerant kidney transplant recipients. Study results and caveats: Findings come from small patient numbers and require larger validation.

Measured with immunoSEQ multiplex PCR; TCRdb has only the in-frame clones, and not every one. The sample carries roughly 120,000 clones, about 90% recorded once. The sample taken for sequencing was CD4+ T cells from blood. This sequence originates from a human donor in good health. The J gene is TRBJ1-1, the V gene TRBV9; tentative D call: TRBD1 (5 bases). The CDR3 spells CASSAGRWNTEAFF. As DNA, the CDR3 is TGTGCCAGCAGCGCAGGGCGTTGGAACACTGAAGCTTTCTTT.